This TCR beta chain emerged from a study of beta chain features in type 1 diabetes (dated by TCRdb to 2017 to 2018). Looking at the study overall: Mean age, gender distribution, total cell number and subset yield were not different between patients and healthy donors. A total of roughly 98,000,000 sorted cells were examined across all samples, and RNA yield correlated strongly with the number of cells per subset. The study compared the TCRB repertoires of sorted circulating CD4+ T cell subsets in recently diagnosed type 1 diabetes patients with those in matched healthy donors. Naive and central memory subsets were obtained from all 28 donors, but regulatory and stem cell-like memory subsets were isolated from only 8 patients and roughly eight healthy donors. Paper-wide results and their limitations: HLA sub-analyses involved small numbers of individuals, so any influence of HLA type on TCRB rearrangement remained unresolved. Naive, central memory and regulatory TCRB repertoires appeared to be more similar among patients than among healthy donors. Shorter templates might have been favored by PCR, but patient and control samples were amplified and corrected together, so both groups would have been affected equally by any skew. Sequencing cDNA rather than genomic DNA could over-represent highly expressing activated cells, although activation and CD3 levels did not differ between groups. At VDJ recombination sites, type 1 diabetes patients had fewer insertions and more deleted nucleotides, which implies abnormalities in thymic rearrangement. A moderate but significant shortening of TCRB CDR3 length was observed in type 1 diabetes patients in all four CD4+ subsets.

There are a few counts of this clone. It has no known antigen specificity. No quality values exist for individual bases; no much larger clone is one base distant. The entire amount of isolated RNA was reverse transcribed using the High Capacity cDNA Reverse Transcription Kit, so the sequenced TCRB transcripts were expressed ones. Deep immunoSEQ sequencing was performed on naive, central memory and regulatory T cell samples, with an average of around 3.4 million total reads per sample. Sorted cells were lysed in RLT buffer, and RNA was extracted using DNase-treated RNeasy Micro or Mini kits according to cell number. To prevent cross-contamination, each cell subset was processed individually, whereas patient and healthy donor samples were processed jointly. The immunoSEQ multiplex PCR was used to amplify TCRB sequences from cDNA, yielding 87-bp fragments that span the CDR3 region. Sequencing of the amplicons was done on the Illumina HiSeq platform. As for how the authors treated the data: PCR bias was corrected computationally using synthetic template baselines, and reads within Hamming distance 2 were collapsed, with unmergeable singletons discarded. Reads were aligned against IMGT to assign V, D and J genes, CDR3 length and insertions or deletions at six rearrangement sites. Within each subset, clonotype counts were normalized to the number of sorted cells before true diversity and Gini coefficients were calculated with the tcR R package. Repertoire sharing was quantified using the overlap coefficient calculated on TCRB nucleotide sequences. As a proxy for the pre-selection repertoire, out-of-frame TCRB sequences from naive cells were analyzed. TCRdb took over this immuneACCESS table, retaining in-frame rearrangements with V and J assigned. Such tables are incomplete; in checked studies, under half of the missing clones stem from an unresolved V gene, and the remainder is unexplained. V and J calls and clone size are given by that table; D and trimming were obtained from the DNA. The sample table contains about 740,000 clones; only one count was recorded for under 15% of them. The ten largest clones add up to 0.02% to 0.025% of the sample.

Each donor gave one peripheral blood draw, averaging approximately 0.11 L, which was collected into heparinised tubes. Using a panel that included CD45RO, CCR7, CD25, CD127, CD95 and CD27, naive, central memory, regulatory and stem cell-like memory CD4+ T cells were sorted on a BD FACSAria II. All sorted populations exceeded 95% purity. Right away, PBMCs were isolated by Lymphoprep density gradient centrifugation and were stained directly, with no culture step. So that batch effects would be minimized, each experiment stained and sorted samples in pairs, pairing one healthy donor with one patient. CDR1 and CDR2, looked up from the germline V gene, are KGHSH and LQKENI. The CDR3 spans 16 residues, from the cysteine through the phenylalanine. The DNA shown is the 48-base CDR3, in frame from base 1. Ends trimmed: V by 0 bases, J by 5 bases; bases unmatched to a gene: 9.

This clonotype was obtained from a man younger than 30 with type 1 diabetes. Here the chain combines TRBV18 and TRBJ2-5; the central 7 bases match TRBD1. The sequencing sample was made of naive CD4+ T cells from blood. The cell subset or site label on this specimen signifies: true naive CD4+ T cells. The CDR3 corresponds to CASSPPTTGEGETQYF. The DNA sequence follows: TGTGCCAGCTCACCACCTACCACAGGGGAAGGGGAGACCCAGTACTTC.